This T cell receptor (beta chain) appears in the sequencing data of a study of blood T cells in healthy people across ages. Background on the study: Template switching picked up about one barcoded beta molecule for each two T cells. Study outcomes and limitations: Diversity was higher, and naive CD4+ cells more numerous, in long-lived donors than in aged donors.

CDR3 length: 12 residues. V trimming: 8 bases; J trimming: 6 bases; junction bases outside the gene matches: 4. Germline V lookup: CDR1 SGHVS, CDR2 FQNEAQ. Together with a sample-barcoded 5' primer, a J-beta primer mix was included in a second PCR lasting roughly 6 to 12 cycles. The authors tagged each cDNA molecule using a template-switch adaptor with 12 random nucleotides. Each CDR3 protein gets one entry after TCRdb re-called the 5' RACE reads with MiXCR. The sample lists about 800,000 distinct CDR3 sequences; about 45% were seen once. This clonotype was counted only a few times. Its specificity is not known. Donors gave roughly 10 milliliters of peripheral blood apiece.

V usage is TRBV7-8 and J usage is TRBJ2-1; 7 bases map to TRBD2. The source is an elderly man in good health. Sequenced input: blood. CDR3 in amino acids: CASSSSGNEQFF. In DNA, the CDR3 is TGTGCCAGCTCCTCTAGCGGCAATGAGCAGTTCTTC.